The 7 T cell receptor beta chains below all came from one sample that was sequenced in a study of blood T cell repertoires in COVID-19. Clones were sequenced by immunoSEQ multiplex PCR, and TCRdb holds only the in-frame ones, with some missing. The data show 100,000 to 150,000 clones, 81% seen once. Sequenced: peripheral blood. The receptors were sampled from a woman aged 50 to 65 with acute or convalescent COVID-19.

CDR3 in DNA: TGTGCCAGTAGCGTGACACAGAGCAATCAGCCCCAGCATTTT. This encodes CASSVTQSNQPQHF. The J gene is TRBJ1-5, the V gene TRBV19; D call uncertain. The CDR3 extends over 14 amino acids. CDR1 and CDR2 (germline): LNHDA, SQIVND (reference sequence). The ends were cut back, 6 bases at V and 1 base at J, with 10 bases in the middle.

The rearrangement uses TRBV7-2 and TRBJ2-5; TRBD2 agrees at 8 bases. The V gene end was trimmed by 4 bases and the J gene end by 2 bases; junction bases not matched to a gene: 9. The V gene's germline CDR1 is SGHTA and CDR2 FQGNSA. The CDR3 covers 16 residues. The CDR3, as DNA: TGTGCCAGCAGCTCCCTTGGCGGGGGGCCTCAAGAGACCCAGTACTTC. The encoded protein is CASSSLGGGPQETQYF.

The chain recombines TRBV6-5 with TRBJ2-5, with 10 positions matching TRBD2. CDR3 length equals 14 residues. Germline V lookup: CDR1 MNHEY, CDR2 SVGAGI. J gave up 7 bases and V 10 bases, and 12 bases lay outside the gene matches. In DNA form, the CDR3 reads TGTGCCACCCACACTAGCGGGACCCAAACGACCCAGTACTTC. This sequence encodes CATHTSGTQTTQYF.

DNA for the CDR3: TGTGCCAGCTCACCTCTCCCGGTTAGCGGGGAGAGCACAGATACGCAGTATTTT. Translated, it gives CASSPLPVSGESTDTQYF. The chain joins TRBV18 to TRBJ2-3; TRBD2 matches at 8 bases. Germline V gene sequence: CDR1 KGHSH, CDR2 LQKENI. This CDR3 is 18 amino acids long. With V trimmed by 3 bases and J by 0 bases, 11 bases remained unmatched.

The rearrangement links TRBV27 to TRBJ1-1, with D possibly TRBD1 on 5 matching bases. CDR1 is MNHEY, CDR2 SMNVEV, per germline (reference sequence). CDR3 length: 15 residues. V was trimmed by 8 bases and J by 5 bases, leaving 21 bases between them. CDR3 in amino acids: CASRPQAGRETEAFF. DNA for the CDR3: TGTGCCAGCCGACCTCAAGCGGGCAGGGAAACTGAAGCTTTCTTT.

The chain is built from TRBV2 and TRBJ1-2; 10 bases fit TRBD1. This CDR3 is 15 amino acids long. V lost 3 bases and J lost 4; bases outside the gene matches: 5. Per the germline V gene, CDR1 is SNHLY and CDR2 is FYNNEI. The CDR3 is CASSEETGGGYGYTF. DNA of the CDR3: TGTGCCAGCAGTGAGGAGACAGGGGGCGGCTATGGCTACACCTTC.

The gene calls are TRBV5-5 and TRBJ1-2; TRBD1 matches 7 bases. The CDR3 has 15 amino acids. CDR1 is SGHKS, CDR2 YYEKEE, per germline (reference sequence). V was pared by 0 bases and J by 0 bases, with 2 bases of the junction left unmatched. The CDR3 is CASSLGQGANYGYTF. The CDR3 coding sequence is TGTGCCAGCAGCTTGGGACAGGGAGCTAACTATGGCTACACCTTC.